The 24 T cell receptor beta chains reported below all come from one sample, sequenced in a study of tumor-infiltrating lymphocytes in primary liver carcinoma. Extraction also yielded germline DNA, while blood RNA was obtained from unsorted whole blood. Total RNA (around 0.45 ug) served as template for TCR beta cDNA synthesis primed by a constant-region primer. Three nested multiplex PCR rounds of slightly modified ARM-PCR generated TCR beta libraries. Two initial PCR rounds of about 11 cycles each paired TRBV1-TRBV30 forward primers with a C-beta reverse primer. TCRdb re-called the multiplex PCR reads with MiXCR, one entry per CDR3 protein. This table holds 300,000 to 400,000 distinct CDR3 sequences, less than 70% found once. Material: peripheral blood. These receptors came from a man in his forties with primary liver carcinoma and hepatitis B virus infection.

This chain joins TRBV7-9 and TRBJ2-6, with D tentatively TRBD1 or TRBD2 (5 bases each). The V end was cut by 5 bases, the J end by 0 bases, with 23 bases between. In germline, CDR1 is SEHNR, CDR2 FQNEAQ (reference sequence). The CDR3 length is 20 residues. The CDR3 sequence: CASSPTWGRQRNSGANVLTF. For the CDR3, the DNA is TGTGCCAGCAGCCCCACGTGGGGCCGCCAGCGGAACTCTGGGGCCAACGTCCTGACTTTC.

This rearrangement joins TRBV11-2 to TRBJ2-1; no clear D. This CDR3 comprises 12 residues. Germline lookup yields CDR1 SGHAT and CDR2 FQNNGV. This chain's CDR3 is CAGSLLDNEQFF. The CDR3 region has the DNA TGTGCTGGCAGCTTGTTAGACAATGAGCAGTTCTTC.

A note on this clonotype: Being one base from a much bigger clone, this may be a read error. The V call is TRBV6-5, the J call TRBJ2-5; tentatively, D is TRBD2 (6 bases). Germline CDR1 reads MNHEY; CDR2 reads SVGAGI. Trimming left V 0 bases short and J 5 bases short, with 10 bases between. This CDR3 has 14 amino acids. The CDR3 protein is CASSYSGGTETQYF. The CDR3 nucleotides are TGTGCCAGCAGTTACTCAGGCGGGACCGAGACCCAGTACTTC.

A note on this clonotype: The junction differs from germline at one of its ends, possibly a read error. The chain uses TRBV11-2 and TRBJ2-5, with D perhaps matching TRBD1 (7 bases). The CDR3 runs to 13 residues. Germline V gene sequence: CDR1 SGHAT, CDR2 FQNNGV. CDR3 sequence reads: CASSPRGAETQYF. For the CDR3, the DNA is TGCGCCAGCAGCCCCAGGGGGGCGGAGACCCAGTACTTC.

There are a few counts of this clonotype. This chain joins TRBV6-2 or TRBV6-3 and TRBJ2-3, with D possibly TRBD2 on 6 matching bases. Germline V lookup: CDR1 MNHEY, CDR2 SVGEGT. With 0 bases removed from V and 14 bases from J, the gap between germline ends came to 18 bases. CDR3 length: 14 amino acids. DNA of the CDR3: TGTGCCAGCAGTTACTCTAGACTAGTTTATGCTTTGTATTTT. Protein product: CASSYSRLVYALYF.

A note on this clonotype: Mismatch with germline at one junction end may stem from a read error. This chain links TRBV6-1 with TRBJ2-5, with D perhaps TRBD1 (5 bases). The CDR3 runs to 14 residues. The germline CDR1 and CDR2 sequences are MNHNS and SASEGT. CDR3 DNA sequence: TGTGCCAGCGGGGCTTCACACACTCAAGAGGCCCAGTACTTC. This codes for CASGASHTQEAQYF.

The V gene is TRBV11-2, the J gene TRBJ2-7; D perhaps matches TRBD2 (6 bases). The germline V gene has CDR1 SGHAT and CDR2 FQNNGV. The CDR3 runs to 14 residues. Trimming took off 5 bases at V and 6 bases at J, with 17 bases between the two ends. Written as DNA, the CDR3 is TGTGCCAGCAGCCTACGGGGGAACTATATCGAGCAGTACTTC. Residues: CASSLRGNYIEQYF.

V is TRBV6-6 and J is TRBJ2-5; D is unclear. The CDR3 covers 14 residues. Germline loops: CDR1 MNHNY, CDR2 SVGAGI (reference sequence). Trimming left V 5 bases short and J 1 base short, with 11 bases between. This CDR3 is CASSPPSVQETQYF. The CDR3 coding sequence is TGTGCCAGCAGTCCCCCCTCAGTCCAAGAGACCCAGTACTTC.

In this sample, this clonotype turned up once. One junction end disagrees with the germline gene, perhaps due to a read error. This chain joins TRBV11-2 and TRBJ1-1; the D is unclear. CDR1 and CDR2 (germline): SGHAT, FQNNGV. The CDR3 loop spans 13 amino acids. The CDR3 bases are TGTGCCTGCACAAATTCGGAGAACAGTGAAGCTTTCTTT. It codes for CACTNSENSEAFF.

In this sample, this clonotype turned up a few times. A much larger clone differs by one base, so this may be a read error. V is TRBV6-5 and J is TRBJ2-1, with D unclear. From germline, CDR1 is MNHEY and CDR2 SVGAGI. This CDR3 comprises 14 residues. The CDR3 bases are TGTGCCAGCAGTTCTGGCAGCTCCTGCAATGAGCAGTTCTTC. Translation gives CASSSGSSCNEQFF.

J is TRBJ2-5 and V is TRBV5-5; TRBD2 is a possible D gene (5 bases). The V gene lost 4 bases and the J gene lost 3 bases, with 22 bases spanning the gap. CDR3 size: 17 residues. Germline-derived CDR1 and CDR2 are SGHKS and YYEKEE (reference sequence). The CDR3 DNA follows: TGTGCCAGCAGCGGATCACCGGGATTGTCTACCAAAGAGACCCAGTACTTC. Protein sequence: CASSGSPGLSTKETQYF.

This clonotype was counted at least ten times. This chain connects TRBV10-2 to TRBJ2-7; perhaps TRBD2 as D (6 bases). The germline CDR1 and CDR2 sequences are WSHSY and SAAADI. The V gene lost 10 bases and the J gene lost 2 bases, with 21 bases spanning the gap. The CDR3 loop spans 15 amino acids. The CDR3 DNA is TGCGCCACCGCCCCCGTAGTAGCGGTAACCTACGAGCAGTACTTC. Translating it yields CATAPVVAVTYEQYF.

This clonotype was seen ten or more times. The chain has TRBV6-6 and TRBJ2-7; no definite D call. Trimming took 3 bases from V and 0 from J, leaving 15 bases between them. This CDR3 spans 16 amino acids. Germline V gene lookup returns CDR1 MNHNY and CDR2 SVGAGI (reference sequence). The CDR3 here is CASSYLETADSYEQYF. Written as DNA, the CDR3 is TGTGCCAGCAGTTATTTAGAAACAGCCGACTCCTACGAGCAGTACTTC.

This clonotype was counted at least ten times. The chain combines TRBV4-2 with TRBJ1-4; 7 positions agree with TRBD1. The CDR3 contains 15 residues. Germline V gene lookup returns CDR1 LGHNA and CDR2 YNFKEQ. V dropped 2 bases and J dropped 5; count of bases not matched to a gene: 5. CDR3 sequence: CASSQPDRWNEKLFF. The CDR3, as DNA: TGTGCCAGCAGCCAACCGGACAGGTGGAATGAAAAACTGTTTTTT.

The table lists this clonotype with a count of one. A read error may be the cause here, since a much bigger clone is one base away. The chain employs TRBV6-1 and TRBJ2-5; unclear D gene. The germline V gene encodes CDR1 MNHNS and CDR2 SASEGT. The ends were cut back, 11 bases at V and 5 bases at J, with 9 bases in the middle. The CDR3 spans 10 residues. The CDR3 region is CAGMIETQYF. The CDR3 nucleotides are TGTGCCGGCATGATCGAGACCCAGTACTTC.

This clonotype was seen a single time. This may be a read error: a much more frequent sequence differs by one nucleotide. The rearrangement uses TRBV10-3 and TRBJ2-1, with 10 bases fitting TRBD2. Looked up from germline, CDR1 is ENHRY and CDR2 is SYGVKD. CDR3 length: 17 residues. Here the CDR3 reads CAISESSGRGAYNERFF. CDR3 bases: TGTGCCATCAGTGAGTCGAGCGGGAGGGGTGCCTACAATGAGCGGTTCTTC.

Turning to this clonotype: The junction shows a germline mismatch at one end, possibly a read error. This chain uses TRBV6-1 with TRBJ2-1; 7 bases map to TRBD2. This CDR3 contains 17 residues. The germline V gene encodes CDR1 MNHNS and CDR2 SASEGT. The CDR3 DNA reads TGTGCCCGCAGTGCCCTAGCGGTAGGGATCTCCTACAATGAGCAGTTCTTC. Translating it yields CARSALAVGISYNEQFF.

Turning to this clonotype: Germline and junction disagree at one end, which may indicate a read error. V and J are TRBV20-1 and TRBJ2-7, with 10 bases that match TRBD2. CDR1 and CDR2 (germline): DFQATT, SNEGSKA (reference sequence). This CDR3 contains 14 residues. This chain's CDR3 is CSAKDRPGLARAVF. Written as DNA, the CDR3 is TGCAGTGCTAAGGACAGGCCGGGACTAGCGCGGGCGGTCTTC.

The chain recombines TRBV6-1 with TRBJ2-1; 8 bases are shared with TRBD2. The CDR3 has 15 residues. The ends lost 6 bases at V and 8 bases at J; junction bases unmatched: 12. CDR1 MNHNS and CDR2 SASEGT come from the germline V gene. In DNA, the CDR3 is TGTGCCAGCAGGATCCGGCAGGGGCGGGGGGATGAGCAGTTCTTC. It yields the protein CASRIRQGRGDEQFF.

This clonotype has a single count. The chain is built from TRBV11-2 and TRBJ2-1; 8 bases fit TRBD2. Germline CDR1 reads SGHAT; CDR2 reads FQNNGV. V shed 7 bases and J 4 bases; nucleotides not matched to a gene: 27. This CDR3 spans 21 amino acids. DNA of the CDR3: TGTGCCAGCATCCCAGGAGCGGGACTAGTGGGGGCCAGCCTAGTGTACAATGAGCAGTTCTTC. It codes for CASIPGAGLVGASLVYNEQFF.

The table lists this clonotype with a count of one. CDR3 region: CASRPGTGHSNQPQHF. In nucleotides, the CDR3 is TGTGCCAGCAGACCCGGGACAGGACATAGCAATCAGCCCCAGCATTTT. J is TRBJ1-5 and V is TRBV28; TRBD1 agrees at 8 bases. V trimming: 6 bases; J trimming: 0 bases; junction bases outside the gene matches: 7. Per the germline V gene, CDR1 is MDHEN and CDR2 is SYDVKM. The CDR3 covers 16 residues.

Of note for this clonotype: Its ends do not fully match the called genes, so a read error is possible. This chain uses TRBV6-1 with TRBJ2-2, with D possibly being TRBD1 (6 bases). CDR1 is MNHNS and CDR2 is SASEGT in the germline V gene. The CDR3 runs to 17 residues. The DNA for the CDR3 is TGTGCCAGCAGTGAATTTCCATCGGCGCAGGGGACCGGGGAGCTGTTATTT. Translated: CASSEFPSAQGTGELLF.

This rearrangement joins TRBV5-5 to TRBJ1-5; tentatively, D is TRBD1 (6 bases). The CDR3 runs to 14 residues. V was pared by 4 bases and J by 2 bases, with 10 bases between. Germline V gives CDR1 SGHKS, CDR2 YYEKEE (reference sequence). The CDR3 nucleotides are TGTGCCAGCAGCACGGACAGCCGCAATCAGCCCCAGCATTTT. Amino acids: CASSTDSRNQPQHF.

In the case of this clonotype: This may be a read error, as it is one base from a much larger clone. The chain recombines TRBV12-3 or TRBV12-4 with TRBJ2-2; TRBD2 aligns across 8 bases. V gave up 7 bases and J gave up 7 bases; unmatched junction bases: 8. CDR3 length equals 14 residues. This chain's CDR3 is CASNSGTRNGELFF. The CDR3 coding sequence is TGTGCCAGCAACTCCGGGACTAGGAACGGGGAGCTGTTTTTT.